The 5 T cell receptor beta chains presented below share a single source sample, sequenced in a study of OX40 agonist ivuxolimab in advanced cancers. Sequencing used immunoSEQ multiplex PCR; TCRdb keeps in-frame clones, though not all of them. The sample lists about 62,000 clones, 60% to 85% occurring once. Sequences were derived from CD4+ or CD8+ T cells sorted from blood, sampled in a trial of the OX40 agonist ivuxolimab. These receptors were obtained from an adult with an advanced solid tumor such as melanoma, head and neck, liver or kidney cancer.

The rearrangement joins TRBV27 to TRBJ2-7, with D hard to call. The germline V and J ends were trimmed by 5 bases and 7 bases, with 18 bases remaining between them. Germline V CDR1 and CDR2: MNHEY, SMNVEV (reference sequence). The CDR3 has 14 residues. For the CDR3, the DNA is TGTGCCAGCAGTCCAAGTATGACCCTGAGTGAGCAGTACTTC. It encodes CASSPSMTLSEQYF.

This clone was seen more than once but under ten times. J is TRBJ1-3 and V is TRBV9; D may be TRBD1 (6 bases). V lost 3 bases and J lost 0, with 10 bases in between. Germline V CDR1 and CDR2: SGDLS, YYNGEE. The CDR3 is 15 residues long. The CDR3 sequence is CASSETGFSGNTIYF. CDR3 DNA sequence: TGTGCCAGCAGCGAGACAGGTTTCTCTGGAAACACCATATATTTT. Complete variable domain (other parts from reference TRBV9 and TRBJ1-3): DSGVTQTPKHLITATGQRVTLRCSPRSGDLSVYWYQQSLDQGLQFLIQYYNGEERAKGNILERFSAQQFPDLHSELNLSSLELGDSALYFCASSETGFSGNTIYFGEGSWLTVV.

V and J are TRBV27 and TRBJ1-1; a weak D match, TRBD1 (6 bases). The CDR3 length is 13 residues. V lost 4 bases, J lost 7 bases, and 13 bases lay in between. Germline assignment: CDR1 MNHEY and CDR2 SMNVEV (reference sequence). CDR3 sequence: CASSSVEGGEAFF. The DNA for the CDR3 is TGTGCCAGCAGTTCAGTCGAAGGGGGTGAAGCTTTCTTT.

Only a few counts were recorded for this clone. This rearrangement joins TRBV5-6 to TRBJ2-7; a possible D gene is TRBD2 (7 bases). Deletions cut 0 bases from V and 2 bases from J, with 12 bases between. Germline V gene lookup returns CDR1 SGHDT and CDR2 YYEEEE. The CDR3 is 15 amino acids. The CDR3 spells CASSLGGGLPYEQYF. The CDR3 region has the DNA TGTGCCAGCAGCTTGGGCGGGGGCCTTCCCTACGAGCAGTACTTC.

This chain links TRBV7-9 with TRBJ1-4; D may be TRBD1 (5 bases). Trimming took 5 bases from V and 8 from J, leaving 18 bases between them. CDR1 is SEHNR, CDR2 FQNEAQ, per germline (reference sequence). The CDR3 contains 15 residues. The CDR3 reads CASSGQGWGEEKLFF. The CDR3 DNA follows: TGTGCCAGCAGCGGACAAGGGTGGGGTGAGGAAAAACTGTTTTTT. The variable domain in full, completed from reference TRBV7-9 and TRBJ1-4, reads DTGVSQNPRHKITKRGQNVTFRCDPISEHNRLYWYRQTLGQGPEFLTYFQNEAQLEKSRLLSDRFSAERPKGSFSTLEIQRTEQGDSAMYLCASSGQGWGEEKLFFGSGTQLSVL.